Listed here are 18 T cell receptor beta chains from one sample, sequenced in a study of vaccination effects on CD4 cells after COVID-19. These receptors' targets are unknown. The culture ran for around nine days, and then CD4+ T cells were isolated. Using immunoSEQ multiplex PCR, the repertoire was profiled, and TCRdb retains in-frame clones only, with some absent. The sample shows over 65,000 clones, roughly three quarters of them seen only once. The sample was CD4+ T cells from PBMCs cultured without peptide, taken before COVID-19 vaccination. These receptor sequences come from a human donor who received a COVID-19 vaccine.

The chain links TRBV6-6 to TRBJ1-3; D may be TRBD1 (6 bases). The CDR3 covers 15 residues. Germline CDR1 reads MNHNY; CDR2 reads SVGAGI (reference sequence). The ends were cut back, 2 bases at V and 0 bases at J, with 8 bases in the middle. Here the CDR3 reads CASSYGGASGNTIYF. Here the CDR3 DNA reads TGTGCCAGCAGTTACGGGGGGGCCTCTGGAAACACCATATATTTT.

The chain has TRBV9 and TRBJ2-5, with TRBD2 matching over 8 bases. The CDR3 totals 16 residues. CDR1 and CDR2 from the germline V gene are SGDLS and YYNGEE. V lost 2 bases, J lost 5 bases, and 11 bases stayed unmatched. The CDR3 sequence: CASSVGGAGAGETQYF. The CDR3 DNA reads as TGTGCCAGCAGCGTCGGGGGGGCGGGGGCGGGGGAGACCCAGTACTTC.

The genes are TRBV11-2 and TRBJ2-3; 12 nucleotides line up with TRBD1. The CDR3 sequence is 17 residues long. With V trimmed by 5 bases and J by 3 bases, 9 bases remained unmatched. Germline loops: CDR1 SGHAT, CDR2 FQNNGV. For the CDR3, the DNA is TGTGCCAGCAGCCGGGGTGCGGGACAGGGGGCAACAGATACGCAGTATTTT. Encoded protein: CASSRGAGQGATDTQYF.

The rearrangement links TRBV7-2 to TRBJ1-5, with D maybe TRBD1 (6 bases). Trimming took 2 bases from V and 5 from J, leaving 7 bases between them. The CDR3 extends over 13 amino acids. Germline CDR1 is SGHTA and CDR2 is FQGNSA. The CDR3, as DNA: TGTGCCAGCAGCTTAAAGGGGGATCAGCCCCAGCATTTT. It specifies CASSLKGDQPQHF.

This CDR3 reads CASQPRENEKLFF. In nucleotides, the CDR3 is TGTGCCAGCCAGCCAAGAGAGAATGAAAAACTGTTTTTT. The chain combines TRBV6-6 with TRBJ1-4; no definite D call. The CDR3 is 13 residues long. Trimming stripped 8 bases from V and 5 bases from J, with 12 bases between. Germline V gives CDR1 MNHNY, CDR2 SVGAGI (reference sequence).

The rearrangement joins TRBV10-1 to TRBJ2-7, with 7 bases identical to TRBD1. The ends lost 5 bases at V and 2 bases at J; junction bases unmatched: 6. There are 14 residues in the CDR3. CDR1 and CDR2 (germline): WNHNN, SYGVQD (reference sequence). The DNA for the CDR3 is TGCGCCAGCAGTCATAGACAGGGACCCTACGAGCAGTACGTC. Translated, it gives CASSHRQGPYEQYV.

This rearrangement joins TRBV28 to TRBJ1-1; TRBD1 agrees at 7 bases. From germline, CDR1 is MDHEN and CDR2 SYDVKM. V lost 6 bases, J lost 1 base, and 5 bases stayed unmatched. The CDR3 sequence is 14 residues long. The CDR3 DNA is TGTGCCAGCAGCCCCCCAGGGGGGAACACTGAAGCTTTCTTT. Translating gives CASSPPGGNTEAFF.

The genes are TRBV19 and TRBJ1-6; D remains ambiguous. The V gene's germline CDR1 is LNHDA and CDR2 SQIVND (reference sequence). V was shortened by 3 bases and J by 14 bases, with 17 bases between the two germline ends. The CDR3 runs 14 residues. CDR3 sequence reads: CASSMTRAASTLHF. The CDR3 DNA reads TGTGCCAGTAGTATGACCCGGGCCGCCTCCACCCTCCACTTT. Complete variable domain (other parts from reference TRBV19 and TRBJ1-6): DGGITQSPKYLFRKEGQNVTLSCEQNLNHDAMYWYRQDPGQGLRLIYYSQIVNDFQKGDIAEGYSVSREKKESFPLTVTSAQKNPTAFYLCASSMTRAASTLHFGNGTRLTVT.

V gene TRBV2 combines with J gene TRBJ1-6; 7 bases line up with TRBD1. Trimming took 2 bases from V and 9 from J; bases not matched to a gene: 7. CDR1 is SNHLY, CDR2 FYNNEI, per germline. The CDR3 totals 15 residues. CDR3 region: CASSERQGILSPLHF. CDR3 DNA sequence: TGTGCCAGCAGTGAACGACAGGGAATACTTTCACCCCTCCACTTT.

This chain uses TRBV12-3 or TRBV12-4 with TRBJ2-2; D gene ambiguous. The V end was cut by 5 bases, the J end by 8 bases, with 12 bases between. The CDR3 sequence is 13 residues long. DNA for the CDR3: TGTGCCAGCAGTCGCCCCTTGTCTGGGGAGCTGTTTTTT. Translating gives CASSRPLSGELFF.

The V gene is TRBV5-6, the J gene TRBJ1-5; 9 bases agree with TRBD1. The CDR3 has 15 amino acids. Germline loops: CDR1 SGHDT, CDR2 YYEEEE. Germline trimming cut 0 bases from V and 6 bases from J; bases unmatched to any gene: 4. The CDR3, as DNA: TGTGCCAGCAGCTTGGGGGACAGGGTCGGTCAGCCCCAGCATTTT. It specifies CASSLGDRVGQPQHF.

The V call is TRBV7-2, the J call TRBJ1-1; TRBD1 is a possible D gene (5 bases). The V gene's germline CDR1 is SGHTA and CDR2 FQGNSA. The CDR3 is made up of 14 amino acids. The V gene lost 5 bases and the J gene lost 7 bases, with 17 bases spanning the gap. This chain's CDR3 is CASSTILQAVEAFF. The CDR3 nucleotides are TGTGCCAGCAGCACGATCCTACAGGCGGTTGAAGCTTTCTTT.

The rearrangement uses TRBV6-1 and TRBJ1-2; a possible D gene is TRBD1 (6 bases). The germline CDR1 and CDR2 sequences are MNHNS and SASEGT. V was pared by 0 bases and J by 4 bases, with 12 bases between. This CDR3 is built from 15 residues. The CDR3 sequence: CASSEARGSGYGYTF. CDR3 coding DNA: TGTGCCAGCAGTGAAGCAAGGGGGAGTGGCTATGGCTACACCTTC.

Only a few counts were recorded for this clone. This rearrangement joins TRBV7-3 to TRBJ2-6, with 8 bases identical to TRBD2. Germline CDR1 SGHTA, CDR2 FQGTGA. V gave up 5 bases and J gave up 2 bases; unmatched junction bases: 2. This CDR3 has 15 amino acids. Here the CDR3 reads CASSPGGAGANVLTF. The CDR3 bases are TGTGCCAGCAGCCCGGGAGGGGCTGGGGCCAACGTCCTGACTTTC. Full variable domain (rest looked up from reference TRBV7-3 and TRBJ2-6): GAGVSQTPSNKVTEKGKYVELRCDPISGHTALYWYRQSLGQGPEFLIYFQGTGAADDSGLPNDRFFAVRPEGSVSTLKIQRTERGDSAVYLCASSPGGAGANVLTFGAGSRLTVL.

V is TRBV1 and J is TRBJ2-7; TRBD2 is the table's D call and was not checked against the DNA. TRBV1 is a documented pseudogene. The CDR3 covers 12 residues. This chain's CDR3 is CTSSQDRSEQYV. The CDR3 coding sequence is TGCACCAGCAGCCAAGATAGATCCGAGCAGTACGTC.

The CDR3 DNA reads as TGTGCCAGCAGTACAGGGGCTGGGGCCAACGTCCTGACTTTC. Its translation: CASSTGAGANVLTF. The chain employs TRBV2 and TRBJ2-6; 7 positions match TRBD1. The trim removed 5 bases at V and 2 bases at J, leaving 0 bases unmatched. This CDR3 spans 14 amino acids. Germline values: CDR1 SNHLY, CDR2 FYNNEI.

About this clone: One junction end does not reproduce the germline sequence, and a read error may be involved. The chain has TRBV18 and TRBJ1-1; weak D call: TRBD1 (6 bases). The CDR3 spans 14 residues. Germline loops: CDR1 KGHSH, CDR2 LQKENI. The CDR3 DNA reads TGTGCCAGCTCACAGTTCAGGGGAAACAGTGAAGCTTTCTTT. Protein: CASSQFRGNSEAFF.

The V call is TRBV6-5, the J call TRBJ1-2, with TRBD1 identical over 9 bases. With 7 bases clipped from V and 4 bases from J, the junction kept 4 bases outside the gene matches. Looked up from germline, CDR1 is MNHEY and CDR2 is SVGAGI. The CDR3 has 13 residues. The CDR3 region is CASTRGQGYGYTF. CDR3 in DNA: TGTGCCAGCACCCGGGGACAGGGCTATGGCTACACCTTC.